What follows describes a single TCR beta chain. In its sample, this clonotype was seen a few times. Its antigen is still unknown. Nothing much larger sits one base from this clone, and base qualities are not available. These reads were obtained on an Illumina HiSeq 1500. TCRdb's own reprocessing of the public reads used fastp at Q25 and MiXCR and kept productive beta chains. Identical CDR3 protein sequences are pooled into one entry, listed with their most common genes and DNA. Recorded for this sample are more than 400,000 distinct CDR3 sequences; less than 30% of them occurred a single time. Of the sample, roughly 13% falls within the top ten clones. The germline V and J ends show losses of 3 bases and 4 bases respectively, and no gene match explains 10 bases of the junction. As encoded in the germline V gene, CDR1 is SGHRS while CDR2 is YFSETQ. CDR3 length: 16 amino acids, cysteine to phenylalanine. The read is trimmed to its CDR3 DNA, 48 bases read in frame from base 1.

The data are from a study of T cell repertoires in cytomegalovirus infection (dated by TCRdb to about 2019). General notes on the study: Donor HLA type was relevant to the analysis, because carriage of CMV infection together with the matching HLA type was indicated by public TCR beta signatures. The paper's findings and limits, for the study overall: The ex vivo response was dominated by HLA-C-restricted CMV-specific TCR beta clonotypes, which also provided the single most frequent clonotype in two of eight donors. In both this cohort and an independent cohort of several hundred donors, the cumulative frequency of public TCR beta family members distinguished carriers of CMV infection plus the relevant HLA type.

The chain was built from TRBV5-1 and TRBJ2-3; 8 middle bases align to TRBD1. The receptor comes from a human donor in good health (CMV status not recorded). Some clones in this sample may be carry-over from other donors' samples. The specimen was PBMCs. The DNA sequence reads TGCGCCAGCAGCTCGAGACAGGGGTCCATCCCAGATACGCAGTATTTT. Translation gives CASSSRQGSIPDTQYF.